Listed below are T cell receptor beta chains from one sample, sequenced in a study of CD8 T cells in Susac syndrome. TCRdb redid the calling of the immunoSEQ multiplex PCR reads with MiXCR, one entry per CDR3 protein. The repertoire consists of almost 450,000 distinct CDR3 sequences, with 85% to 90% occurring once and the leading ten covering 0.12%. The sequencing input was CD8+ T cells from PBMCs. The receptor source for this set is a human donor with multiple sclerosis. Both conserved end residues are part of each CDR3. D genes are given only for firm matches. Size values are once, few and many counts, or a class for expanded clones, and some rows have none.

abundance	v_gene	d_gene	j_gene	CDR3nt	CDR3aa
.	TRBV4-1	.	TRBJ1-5	TGCGCCAGCAGCCATTATTCCGAAATTTATAGCAATCAGCCCCAGCATTTT	CASSHYSEIYSNQPQHF
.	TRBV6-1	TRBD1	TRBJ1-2	TGTGCCAGCAGTGAACCTTGGGACAGGGCGGACGGCTACACCTTC	CASSEPWDRADGYTF
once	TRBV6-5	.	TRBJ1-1	TGTGCCAGCAGCGCGACGGAGTTAGTCACTGAAGCTTTCTTT	CASSATELVTEAFF
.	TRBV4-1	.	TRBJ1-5	TGCGCCAGCAGCCAAGGGACGGCTAATCAGCCCCAGCATTTT	CASSQGTANQPQHF
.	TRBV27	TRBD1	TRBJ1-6	TGTGCCAGCAGTTTCTGGGACAGGGAAGGATTACTTAAAAGGGATTCACCCCTCCACTTT	CASSFWDREGLLKRDSPLHF
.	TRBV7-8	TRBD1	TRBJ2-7	TGTGCCAGCAGCTTAGCTGGGCAGGGGGCGCGATACGGGCAGTACTTC	CASSLAGQGARYGQYF
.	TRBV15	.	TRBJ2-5	TGTGCCACCAGCAGAGATCGGGCCCTACGGGGGACCCAGTACTTC	CATSRDRALRGTQYF
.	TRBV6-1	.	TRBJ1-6	TGTGCCAGCAGTGCCGGGATATACAATTCACCCCTCCACTTT	CASSAGIYNSPLHF
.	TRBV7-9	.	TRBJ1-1	TGTGCCAGCAGCTTAGGCTGGGTACGAGTTAGTCGGGCGGGAACTGAAGCTTTCTTT	CASSLGWVRVSRAGTEAFF
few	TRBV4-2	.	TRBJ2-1	TGTGCCAGCAGAGTAGATACTAGCGAGCAGTTCTTC	CASRVDTSEQFF
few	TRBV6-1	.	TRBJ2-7	TGTGCCAGCATCGTGGGGTTCGAGCAGTACTTC	CASIVGFEQYF
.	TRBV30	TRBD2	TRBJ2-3	TGTGCCTGGAGTGCCACTAGCGACGGAGATACGCAGTATTTT	CAWSATSDGDTQYF
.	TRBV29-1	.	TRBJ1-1	TGCAGCGTTGAAGATACAGGCTACACTGAAGCTTTCTTT	CSVEDTGYTEAFF
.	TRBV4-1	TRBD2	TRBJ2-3	TGCGCCAGCAGCCGGCGGGAGGAGTTCACAGATACGCAGTATTTT	CASSRREEFTDTQYF
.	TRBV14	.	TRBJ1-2	TGTGCCAGCAGCCGGACGGTCCCAAACTATGGCTACACCTTC	CASSRTVPNYGYTF
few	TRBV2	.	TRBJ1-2	TGTGCCAGCCTAGGGGCTGACGAGGGCTACACCTTC	CASLGADEGYTF
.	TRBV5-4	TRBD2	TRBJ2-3	TGTGCCAGCAGCCCGGGAGGACTAGCGGGGGGGCCGGATACGCAGTATTTT	CASSPGGLAGGPDTQYF
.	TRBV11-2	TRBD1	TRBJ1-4	TGTGCCAGCAGATCCGAACAGGGGGCTTACGAAAAACTGTTTTTT	CASRSEQGAYEKLFF
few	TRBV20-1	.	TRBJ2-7	TGCAGTGCTAGTTCAGGATCCTCCTACGAGCAGTACTTC	CSASSGSSYEQYF
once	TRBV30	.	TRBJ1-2	TGTGCCGATTTTGACAGGACAAACTATGGCTACACCTTC	CADFDRTNYGYTF
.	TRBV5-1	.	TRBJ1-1	TGCGCCAGCAGCTTGGCGTCAGTGAACACTGAAGCTTTCTTT	CASSLASVNTEAFF
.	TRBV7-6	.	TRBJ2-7	TGTGCCAGCAGCTTAGGCCAGGGGGGCTCCTACGAGCAGTACTTC	CASSLGQGGSYEQYF
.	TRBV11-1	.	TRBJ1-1	TGTGCCAGCAGCTTAGCCTACGGGGAGGCGCACACTGAAGCTTTCTTT	CASSLAYGEAHTEAFF
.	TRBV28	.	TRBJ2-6	TGTGCCAGCAGTTTTGGACAGTCTAGCTCTGGGGCCAACGTCCTGACTTTC	CASSFGQSSSGANVLTF
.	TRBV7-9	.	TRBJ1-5	TGTGCCAGCAGCCGAGACCAGAGTCAGCCCCAGCATTTT	CASSRDQSQPQHF
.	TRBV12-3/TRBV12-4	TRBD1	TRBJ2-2	TGTGCCAGCAGTTTAAAATGGACAGGGGCCGGGGAGCTGTTTTTT	CASSLKWTGAGELFF
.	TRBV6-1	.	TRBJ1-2	TGTGCCAGCAGTGAAGCCGAGGACGCTAACTATGGCTACACCTTC	CASSEAEDANYGYTF
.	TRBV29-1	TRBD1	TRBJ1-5	TGCAGCGCCAAAGTAATCAGGGGGAGAAATCAGCCCCAGCATTTT	CSAKVIRGRNQPQHF
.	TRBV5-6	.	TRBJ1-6	TGTGCCAGCAGCTTGGGGGGGGGAACTAATTCACCCCTCCACTTT	CASSLGGGTNSPLHF
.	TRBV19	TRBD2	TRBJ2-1	TGTGCCAGTAGTCCGCTAGCGGGAGGACCCTACAATGAGCAGTTCTTC	CASSPLAGGPYNEQFF
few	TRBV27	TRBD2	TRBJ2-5	TGTGCCAGCAGTTTGGGGCTAGCGGGAGAGACCCAGTACTTC	CASSLGLAGETQYF
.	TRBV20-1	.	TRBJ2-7	TGCAGTGCTAGAGATACGAGGCGGGACTACGAGCAGTACTTC	CSARDTRRDYEQYF
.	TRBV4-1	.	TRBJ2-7	TGCGCCAGCAGCCAATGGGGGCCCTACGAGCAGTACTTC	CASSQWGPYEQYF
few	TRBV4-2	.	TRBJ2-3	TGTGCCAGCAGCCATCTGGGAGCAGATACGCAGTATTTT	CASSHLGADTQYF
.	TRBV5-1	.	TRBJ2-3	TGCGCCAGCAGCTTGAGTGATAACCAGGTCCCGCAGTATTTT	CASSLSDNQVPQYF
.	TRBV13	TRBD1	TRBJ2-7	TGTGCCAGCACAAGACAGGGCTCGAGCGAGCAGTACTTC	CASTRQGSSEQYF